This T cell receptor beta chain was sequenced during a study of blood T cell repertoires in COVID-19. The overall study: Acute and convalescent COVID-19 samples came from the United States, Italy and Spain. T cells, B-cell-depleted T cells, or PBMCs provided the cDNA or gDNA that served as material.

Per germline, CDR1 LGHDT and CDR2 YNNKEL (reference sequence). V gave up 1 base and J gave up 5 bases; unmatched junction bases: 15. CDR3 length: 19 amino acids. In the study's own analysis: Estimation of nucleated cell counts was performed using reference gene primer amplification. Libraries were prepared by immunoSEQ multiplex PCR; TCRdb keeps only in-frame clonotypes and omits some of them. Clonal size and the V and J genes are those of that table, whereas D and trimming came from the DNA. The repertoire has roughly 13,000 clones, approximately 86% of them found once; the top ten carry 51%. V usage is TRBV3-1 (or the pseudogene TRBV3-2) and J usage is TRBJ2-5; 11 positions agree with TRBD2. The TCR comes from a man older than 75 with acute or convalescent COVID-19. Sequenced input: peripheral blood. The CDR3 nucleotides read TGTGCCAGCAGCCAAGTAGGAAGGGGGCTAGCGGGGGGTGCCGAGACCCAGTACTTC. The encoded protein is CASSQVGRGLAGGAETQYF.